This is a list of T cell receptor beta chains from one sample in a study of shared clonotypes between healthy human individuals. Produced via immunoSEQ multiplex PCR; TCRdb's table is partial and in-frame only. The data show 550,000 to 750,000 clones, 92% seen once. The specimen was naive CD8+ T cells sorted from blood. All receptors derive from a man aged 30-40 years in good health. CDR3s include the opening cysteine and the closing phenylalanine or tryptophan. A D gene is named only where the DNA matches it firmly. Clone size is not always given. Where it is, it says once, few, many or a class for expanded clones.

.	TRBJ2-3	TRBV10-1	.	TGCGCCAGCAGTGAGTCAGTTGCGAACACAGATACGCAGTATTTT	CASSESVANTDTQYF
.	TRBJ2-1	TRBV9	.	TGTGCCAGCAGCCAAGGGGCAGGGCTGGGCTACAATGAGCAGTTCTTC	CASSQGAGLGYNEQFF
.	TRBJ2-1	TRBV7-9	.	TGTGCCAGCAGGGCCCTTATCCCACGGTATGAGCAGTTCTTC	CASRALIPRYEQFF
once	TRBJ2-7	TRBV7-9	.	TGTGCCAGCAGCCCGAGATCGGGACTCTATAACCACGAGCAGTACTTC	CASSPRSGLYNHEQYF
.	TRBJ2-7	TRBV2	TRBD1	TGTGCCAGCAGTACAGGGGTTTGGTACTTC	CASSTGVWYF
.	TRBJ2-7	TRBV7-9	TRBD1	TGTGCCAGCAGCTTAGAAACAGGGGATGGCAACGAGCAGTACTTC	CASSLETGDGNEQYF
once	TRBJ1-1	TRBV2	.	TGTGCCAGTTACTATGAACCTGAAGCTTTCTTT	CASYYEPEAFF
once	TRBJ2-1	TRBV2	TRBD1	TGTGCCAGCGGCGGACCAGGACAGGGAGCCTACAATGAGCAGTTCTTC	CASGGPGQGAYNEQFF
once	TRBJ1-4	TRBV18	.	TGTGCCAGCTCTCCAAATTACACAACTAATGAAAAACTGTTTTTT	CASSPNYTTNEKLFF
.	TRBJ2-4	TRBV5-1	.	TGCGCCAGCAGCTTGGACAGTAAAAACATTCAGTACTTC	CASSLDSKNIQYF
.	TRBJ2-7	TRBV19	TRBD2	TGTGCCAGTAGTATAGATGTCCTAGCGGGACGTTACGAGCAGTACTTC	CASSIDVLAGRYEQYF
.	TRBJ1-5	TRBV5-1	.	TGCGCCAGCAGCTTGAGCGGGGGCCTTCAGCCCCAGCATTTT	CASSLSGGLQPQHF
.	TRBJ2-3	TRBV7-9	.	TGTGCCAGCAGCCCTCCTACTAGCACAGATACGCAGTATTTT	CASSPPTSTDTQYF
.	TRBJ2-1	TRBV27	.	TGTGCCAGCAGTTCCCTCAAGGAGCAGTTCTTC	CASSSLKEQFF
once	TRBJ2-3	TRBV19	.	TGTGCCAGTAGTTTGATTGACACAGATACGCAGTATTTT	CASSLIDTDTQYF
.	TRBJ2-1	TRBV7-2	TRBD2	TGTGCCAGCAGCTTAGGGGCGGGAGGCCCCTACAATGAGCAGTTCTTC	CASSLGAGGPYNEQFF
.	TRBJ2-3	TRBV11-2	TRBD2	TGTGCCAGCAGCCCAGATCCGCCGGGGGGGGGCACAGATACGCAGTATTTT	CASSPDPPGGGTDTQYF
.	TRBJ2-5	TRBV9	TRBD1	TGTGCCAGCAGCGTTAGGACAGGAGCCATCCAAGAGACCCAGTACTTC	CASSVRTGAIQETQYF
once	TRBJ1-1	TRBV7-2	.	TGTGCCAGCAGCTTAAGTTTGGGTGGCACTGAAGCTTTCTTT	CASSLSLGGTEAFF
.	TRBJ2-7	TRBV7-8	.	TGTGCCAGCAGCTTAGTAGGTCGGGACACGGACCTGTCCGGGGAGTACTTC	CASSLVGRDTDLSGEYF
.	TRBJ2-1	TRBV18	TRBD1	TGTGCCAGCTCAGCATATGGACAGGAGGCTCTCCATGAGCAGTTCTTC	CASSAYGQEALHEQFF
few	TRBJ2-7	TRBV4-1	.	TGCGCCAGCAGCCAAGAGCCAGGGGCCTACGAGCAGTACTTC	CASSQEPGAYEQYF
.	TRBJ2-2	TRBV7-3	TRBD2	TGTGCCAGCAGCTCGACTAGCGGGAGGTCCGGGGAGCTGTTTTTT	CASSSTSGRSGELFF
.	TRBJ1-2	TRBV10-3	TRBD1	TGTGCCATCAGTGAGAGGGGGCAGGGGTCTTATGGCTACACCTTC	CAISERGQGSYGYTF
.	TRBJ2-7	TRBV25-1	.	TGTGCCAGCAGTAGGAGTTTCTACGAGCAGTACTTC	CASSRSFYEQYF
.	TRBJ2-3	TRBV6-6	.	TGTGCCAGCAGTTACACCCTCGTCGCAGATACGCAGTATTTT	CASSYTLVADTQYF
.	TRBJ2-7	TRBV2	.	TGTGCCACGGACAAGAAAAGCTACGAGCAGTACTTC	CATDKKSYEQYF
.	TRBJ2-1	TRBV14	.	TGTGCCAGCAGCTCGGACATAGGCTCCTACAATGAGCAGTTCTTC	CASSSDIGSYNEQFF
.	TRBJ1-5	TRBV6-6	.	TGTGCCAGCAACCCGGGGGGAGGGGGTCAGCCCCAGCATTTT	CASNPGGGGQPQHF
.	TRBJ2-7	TRBV27	.	TGTGCCAGCGCCAACGGCTACGAGCAGTACTTC	CASANGYEQYF